This T cell receptor beta chain is drawn from a study of T cells after yellow fever vaccination. Study results and caveats: Post-booster reappearance was seen for most primary-vaccination clones (about 96% CD4, 80% to 90% CD8). Only a minor proportion of clonotypes was detected across both CD4 and CD8 compartments.

By 5'RACE template switching, TCR cDNA was produced, with a universal primer site and UMIs added in the process. TCRdb ran MiXCR on the 5' RACE reads and lists one entry per CDR3 protein. Of approximately 510,000 distinct CDR3 sequences in the sample, about a fifth were seen once. In regard to this clonotype: As yet, its antigen is unknown.

The sample in question was PBMCs, obtained roughly 20 days after the first yellow fever vaccination. This sequence was found in a man aged 18 to 30 who received the YFV17D yellow fever vaccine.

The CDR3 is CASRNRDTQYF. As DNA, the CDR3 is TGTGCCAGCAGAAACCGAGATACGCAGTATTTT. The V and J genes are TRBV6-5 and TRBJ2-3; D gene uncertain. This CDR3 is built from 11 residues. Trimming stripped 6 bases from V and 5 bases from J, with 6 bases between. Germline values: CDR1 MNHEY, CDR2 SVGAGI.